What follows are 20 T cell receptor beta chains derived from one specimen sequenced in a study of response to subunit inactivated influenza vaccine. One entry per CDR3 protein results from TCRdb running MiXCR on the RT-PCR reads. This sample yields under 750,000 distinct CDR3 sequences, of which 12% are seen a single time; about 9.4% belongs to the top ten. The sequencing here drew on PBMCs from blood, taken on the day of vaccination. Receptors were obtained from a man aged 50-60 years who received an inactivated influenza vaccine.

This clonotype was counted between two and nine times. The chain is built from TRBV28 and TRBJ1-4; TRBD1 is a possible D gene (5 bases). This CDR3 has 16 amino acids. CDR1 MDHEN and CDR2 SYDVKM come from the germline V gene. With 6 bases removed from V and 2 bases from J, the gap between germline ends came to 16 bases. The chain's CDR3 is CASRRPGAATNEKLFF. The CDR3 nucleotides read TGTGCCAGCAGGCGGCCCGGGGCGGCGACTAATGAAAAACTGTTTTTT.

The rearrangement uses TRBV6-6 and TRBJ2-7; D is unresolved. This CDR3 is built from 13 residues. V was trimmed by 7 bases and J by 1 base, leaving 11 bases between them. Germline CDR1 and CDR2: MNHNY and SVGAGI (reference sequence). The CDR3 spells CASMVSSSYEQYF. The CDR3 coding sequence is TGTGCCAGCATGGTAAGCAGTTCCTACGAGCAGTACTTC.

The chain recombines TRBV19 with TRBJ1-5; 8 nucleotides match TRBD1. The CDR3 is 13 residues long. The V gene's germline CDR1 is LNHDA and CDR2 SQIVND (reference sequence). The V and J ends lost 7 bases and 4 bases, in that order; junction bases with no gene match: 3. DNA for the CDR3: TGTGCCAGTACTGACAGGGGAAATCAGCCCCAGCATTTT. Amino acid sequence: CASTDRGNQPQHF.

J is TRBJ2-5 and V is TRBV5-1; D not resolved. V was shortened by 4 bases and J by 2 bases, with 9 bases between the two germline ends. The CDR3 spans 13 residues. Germline V gene data show CDR1 as SGHRS and CDR2 as YFSETQ. CDR3 amino acids: CASSGRQQETQYF. CDR3 sequence (DNA): TGCGCCAGCAGCGGTAGGCAGCAAGAGACCCAGTACTTC.

The rearrangement uses TRBV27 and TRBJ1-1; perhaps TRBD1 as D (6 bases). The CDR3 consists of 16 residues. V lost 2 bases to trimming and J lost 5 bases, with 18 bases between them. From germline, CDR1 is MNHEY and CDR2 SMNVEV (reference sequence). The DNA of the CDR3 is TGTGCCAGCAGTTTACGTCCTGGGGGGGCGTTGACTGAAGCTTTCTTT. Its translation: CASSLRPGGALTEAFF.

This clonotype was seen only a few times. This chain joins TRBV12-3 or TRBV12-4 and TRBJ1-2, with D unclear. V was cut by 3 bases and J by 4 bases, with 15 bases left in between. This CDR3 spans 15 amino acids. The CDR3: CASSFSSLTPYGYTF. CDR3 sequence (DNA): TGTGCCAGCAGTTTTTCCAGCCTCACCCCCTATGGCTACACCTTC.

V gene TRBV12-3 or TRBV12-4 combines with J gene TRBJ2-1; D might be TRBD1 (6 bases). V was cut by 11 bases and J by 1 base, with 12 bases left in between. The length of the CDR3 is 13 residues. CDR3 sequence reads: CAVNRDSYNEQFF. The CDR3 DNA reads as TGTGCCGTCAACAGGGATTCCTACAATGAGCAGTTCTTC.

This clonotype has a count of ten or more. The rearrangement uses TRBV7-2 and TRBJ2-7; 7 bases are a match to TRBD2. This CDR3 is 12 amino acids long. Trimming cost V 5 bases and J 3 bases; bases outside gene matches: 1. Germline V gene lookup returns CDR1 SGHTA and CDR2 FQGNSA. DNA of the CDR3: TGTGCCAGCAGCCCGGGGGGCTACGAGCAGTACTTC. Its translation is CASSPGGYEQYF.

V and J are TRBV7-9 and TRBJ1-1; D remains unclear. This CDR3 is built from 15 residues. The germline V gene encodes CDR1 SEHNR and CDR2 FQNEAQ (reference sequence). With 3 bases removed from V and 0 bases from J, the gap between germline ends came to 11 bases. The CDR3 reads CASSLSGRMNTEAFF. The CDR3 bases are TGTGCCAGCAGCTTGTCCGGACGGATGAACACTGAAGCTTTCTTT. Using reference TRBV7-9 and TRBJ1-1 for the parts outside the CDR3, the full variable domain is DTGVSQNPRHKITKRGQNVTFRCDPISEHNRLYWYRQTLGQGPEFLTYFQNEAQLEKSRLLSDRFSAERPKGSFSTLEIQRTEQGDSAMYLCASSLSGRMNTEAFFGQGTRLTVV.

As regards this clonotype: This clone may be a read error of a much larger clone one base away. CDR3 nucleotide sequence: TGCGCCAGCAGCCAAGGACCTAGCGGGAGCTCCTACGATCAGTACTTC. It specifies CASSQGPSGSSYDQYF. The J gene is TRBJ2-7, the V gene TRBV4-3, with 10 bases aligning to TRBD2. The CDR3 runs 16 residues. Germline V gene data show CDR1 as LGHNA and CDR2 as YSLEER.

The table lists this clonotype with a few counts. The chain carries TRBV9 and TRBJ2-7, with 7 bases identical to TRBD1. This CDR3 spans 15 amino acids. CDR1 and CDR2 (germline): SGDLS, YYNGEE. V gave up 4 bases and J gave up 7 bases; unmatched junction bases: 14. The CDR3 is CASSPAPGTVTEQYF. The DNA for the CDR3 is TGTGCCAGCAGCCCTGCCCCGGGGACAGTTACTGAGCAGTACTTC.

This clonotype came up a few times. The chain has TRBV4-3 and TRBJ2-7; 10 bases map to TRBD1. V gave up 0 bases and J gave up 2 bases; unmatched junction bases: 1. Germline-derived CDR1 and CDR2 are LGHNA and YSLEER. CDR3 length: 15 residues. The CDR3 DNA follows: TGCGCCAGCAGCCAAGACGGGACAGGGGCCTACGAGCAGTACTTC. This translates into CASSQDGTGAYEQYF.

This clonotype was recorded at least ten times. This chain connects TRBV28 to TRBJ1-1, with D hard to call. The CDR3 contains 14 residues. V lost 5 bases to trimming and J lost 0 bases, with 10 bases between them. Germline lookup yields CDR1 MDHEN and CDR2 SYDVKM. CDR3: CASSPQQMNTEAFF. In DNA, the CDR3 is TGTGCCAGCAGTCCTCAACAGATGAACACTGAAGCTTTCTTT.

The gene calls are TRBV3-1 and TRBJ2-1; D is possibly TRBD1 (6 bases). Trimming left V 1 base short and J 9 bases short, with 10 bases between. This CDR3 is built from 13 residues. CDR1 and CDR2 from the germline V gene are LGHDT and YNNKEL (reference sequence). Here the CDR3 DNA reads TGTGCCAGCAGCCAAGTAGGGGGTTTTGAGCAGTTCTTC. It is translated as CASSQVGGFEQFF.

This clonotype was recorded a few times. CDR3 DNA sequence: TGTGCCATCAGCGGACAGGGATTGTTCGAGCAGTACTTC. Translated, it gives CAISGQGLFEQYF. The chain employs TRBV10-3 and TRBJ2-7, with 8 bases that match TRBD1. Unmatched junction bases numbered 7, after V lost 6 bases and J lost 6 bases. CDR1 and CDR2 (germline): ENHRY, SYGVKD. The CDR3 contains 13 residues.

V is TRBV7-2 and J is TRBJ2-1; 10 nucleotides agree with TRBD2. The CDR3 spans 14 residues. The trim removed 1 base at V and 7 bases at J, leaving 1 base unmatched. The germline gives CDR1 SGHTA, CDR2 FQGNSA. Written as DNA, the CDR3 is TGTGCCAGCAGCTTAGGGGGACTAGCGAATGAGCAGTTCTTC. This gives the protein CASSLGGLANEQFF.

CDR3 sequence reads: CASSLEGQGDNQPQHF. Written as DNA, the CDR3 is TGTGCCAGCAGCTTAGAAGGACAGGGGGACAATCAGCCCCAGCATTTT. J is TRBJ1-5 and V is TRBV7-9; TRBD1 matches 10 bases. The CDR3 is 16 residues long. CDR1 and CDR2 from the germline V gene are SEHNR and FQNEAQ (reference sequence). Losses at the gene ends were 1 base for V and 3 bases for J; bases not matched to a gene: 3.

This clonotype was recorded a few times. This chain connects TRBV20-1 to TRBJ2-7, with 7 positions matching TRBD2. J lost 4 bases, V lost 4 bases, and 16 bases had no gene match. There are 16 residues in the CDR3. Germline loops: CDR1 DFQATT, CDR2 SNEGSKA (reference sequence). The DNA for the CDR3 is TGCAGTGCTACTAATAGAGTGGGAGGGCCGGCGTACGAGCAGTACTTC. Its translation: CSATNRVGGPAYEQYF.

This clonotype was picked up a small number of times. The gene calls are TRBV4-2 and TRBJ1-2; D remains ambiguous. The CDR3 runs to 17 residues. Germline lookup yields CDR1 LGHNA and CDR2 YNFKEQ. With 0 bases removed from V and 2 bases from J, the gap between germline ends came to 16 bases. The DNA for the CDR3 is TGTGCCAGCAGCCAAGAGTTGCGCGTAACCCAAAACTATGGCTACACCTTC. The encoded protein is CASSQELRVTQNYGYTF.

A few counts support this clonotype. The CDR3 region has the DNA TGCAGTGCTAGGGCGAGACAGAAGAACACTGAAGCTTTCTTT. Translation: CSARARQKNTEAFF. The J gene is TRBJ1-1, the V gene TRBV20-1; tentatively, D is TRBD1 (5 bases). V was pared by 3 bases and J by 1 base, with 12 bases between. The CDR3 contains 14 residues. Germline V CDR1 and CDR2: DFQATT, SNEGSKA (reference sequence).